One and the same sample provided the 7 T cell receptor beta chains below, sequenced in a study of T cell changes during pregnancy in multiple sclerosis. Repertoires were generated with immunoSEQ multiplex PCR, while TCRdb's copy carries only in-frame clones and drops some. The sample has 90,000 or so clones; about 92% are singletons. The input for sequencing was peripheral blood, taken in the first trimester of pregnancy. The source of these receptors is a female donor with multiple sclerosis, enrolled in a pregnancy study.

The rearrangement links TRBV29-1 to TRBJ1-2; a weak D match, TRBD1 (5 bases). In germline, CDR1 is SQVTM, CDR2 ANQGSEA. The CDR3 is 15 amino acids. V was cut by 0 bases and J by 0 bases, with 11 bases left in between. This CDR3 is CSVEDQSTANYGYTF. CDR3 DNA: TGCAGCGTTGAAGATCAGTCGACAGCTAACTATGGCTACACCTTC. Looking up the rest from reference TRBV29-1 and TRBJ1-2 gives the full variable domain: SAVISQKPSRDICQRGTSLTIQCQVDSQVTMMFWYRQQPGQSLTLIATANQGSEATYESGFVIDKFPISRPNLTFSTLTVSNMSPEDSSIYLCSVEDQSTANYGYTFGSGTRLTVV.

This clone was observed a handful of times. The gene calls are TRBV18 and TRBJ1-1; D is uncertain. In germline, CDR1 is KGHSH, CDR2 LQKENI. Trimming removed 5 bases at V and 1 base at J, with 8 bases between. The CDR3 loop spans 13 amino acids. The CDR3 region has the DNA TGTGCCAGCTCAACCGACAAGAACACTGAAGCTTTCTTT. Amino acids: CASSTDKNTEAFF.

The V and J genes are TRBV6-1 and TRBJ2-7; 7 positions match TRBD1. CDR1 is MNHNS and CDR2 is SASEGT in the germline V gene. The CDR3 runs 16 residues. V was pared by 3 bases and J by 1 base, with 9 bases of the junction left unmatched. CDR3 in amino acids: CASSDPTGAKSYEQYF. The CDR3 region has the DNA TGTGCCAGCAGTGACCCCACAGGGGCCAAATCCTACGAGCAGTACTTC.

The chain recombines TRBV27 with TRBJ2-1; D is uncertain. V shed 4 bases and J shed 4 bases, with 11 bases lying between them. Per the germline V gene, CDR1 is MNHEY and CDR2 is SMNVEV (reference sequence). The CDR3 spans 14 residues. Written as DNA, the CDR3 is TGTGCCAGCAGTTCCGAGGCCTGGTACAATGAGCAGTTCTTC. It is translated as CASSSEAWYNEQFF.

This chain uses TRBV18 with TRBJ1-1; D unclear. The length of the CDR3 is 14 residues. Trimming cost V 2 bases and J 6 bases, with 13 bases left between them. CDR1 and CDR2 (germline): KGHSH, LQKENI. This chain's CDR3 is CASSPKMREAEAFF. CDR3 coding DNA: TGTGCCAGCTCACCAAAGATGCGAGAGGCTGAAGCTTTCTTT.

This clone was counted a single time. The chain recombines TRBV7-2 with TRBJ1-2; D is possibly TRBD1 (6 bases). The V and J ends lost 2 bases and 3 bases respectively, with 13 bases between them. This CDR3 is built from 15 residues. In germline, CDR1 is SGHTA, CDR2 FQGNSA. CDR3: CASSLPRGGHYGYTF. The DNA for the CDR3 is TGTGCCAGCAGCTTACCTCGGGGGGGGCACTATGGCTACACCTTC.

The rearrangement links TRBV5-4 to TRBJ2-1, with D maybe TRBD1 (5 bases). Trimming cost V 4 bases and J 4 bases, with 18 bases left between them. CDR1 is SGHNT and CDR2 is YYREEE in the germline V gene (reference sequence). The CDR3 runs to 16 residues. This CDR3 is CASSPGFGRTYNEQFF. CDR3 DNA: TGTGCCAGCAGCCCAGGGTTCGGCAGAACTTACAATGAGCAGTTCTTC.